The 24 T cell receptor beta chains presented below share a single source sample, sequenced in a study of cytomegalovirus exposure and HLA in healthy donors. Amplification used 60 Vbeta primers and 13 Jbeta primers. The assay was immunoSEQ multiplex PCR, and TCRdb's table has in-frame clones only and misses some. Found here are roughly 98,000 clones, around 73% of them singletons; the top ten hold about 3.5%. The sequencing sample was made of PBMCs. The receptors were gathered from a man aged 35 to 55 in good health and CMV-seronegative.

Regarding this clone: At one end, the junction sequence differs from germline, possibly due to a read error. The CDR3 is CSSSATGNGYTF. For the CDR3, the DNA is TGTTCCAGCAGCGCAACAGGGAACGGCTACACCTTC. V usage is TRBV7-9 and J usage is TRBJ1-2; D is perhaps TRBD1 (6 bases). Looked up from germline, CDR1 is SEHNR and CDR2 is FQNEAQ (reference sequence). This CDR3 has 12 amino acids.

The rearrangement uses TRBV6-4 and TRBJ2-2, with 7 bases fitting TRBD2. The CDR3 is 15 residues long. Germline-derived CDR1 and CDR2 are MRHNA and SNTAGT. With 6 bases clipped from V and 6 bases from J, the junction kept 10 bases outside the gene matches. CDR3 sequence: CASSAGLGNAGELFF. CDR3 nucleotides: TGTGCCAGCAGCGCAGGACTAGGAAATGCCGGGGAGCTGTTTTTT.

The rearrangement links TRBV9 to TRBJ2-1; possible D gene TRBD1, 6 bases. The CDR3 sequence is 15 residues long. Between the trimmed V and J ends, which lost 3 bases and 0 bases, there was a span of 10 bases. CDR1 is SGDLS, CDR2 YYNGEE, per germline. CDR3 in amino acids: CASSATGTSYNEQFF. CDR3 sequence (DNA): TGTGCCAGCAGCGCAACAGGGACCTCCTACAATGAGCAGTTCTTC.

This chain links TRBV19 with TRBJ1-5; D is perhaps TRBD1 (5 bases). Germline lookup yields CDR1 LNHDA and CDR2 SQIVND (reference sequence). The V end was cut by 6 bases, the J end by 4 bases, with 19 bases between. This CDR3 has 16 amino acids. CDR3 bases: TGTGCCAGTAGGGTTTTGAATACGGGGGGAAATCAGCCCCAGCATTTT. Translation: CASRVLNTGGNQPQHF.

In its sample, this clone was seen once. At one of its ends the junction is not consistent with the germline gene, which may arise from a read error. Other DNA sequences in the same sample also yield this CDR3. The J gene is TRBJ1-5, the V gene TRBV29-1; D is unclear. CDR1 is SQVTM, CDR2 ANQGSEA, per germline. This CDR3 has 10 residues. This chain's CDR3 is CSGANQPQHF. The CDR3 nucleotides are TGTAGCGGAGCCAATCAGCCCCAGCATTTT.

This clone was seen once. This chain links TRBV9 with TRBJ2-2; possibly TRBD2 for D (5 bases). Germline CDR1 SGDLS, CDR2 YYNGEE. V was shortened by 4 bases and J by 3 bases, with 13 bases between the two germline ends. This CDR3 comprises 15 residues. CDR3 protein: CASSPSSQYTGELFF. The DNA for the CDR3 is TGTGCCAGCAGCCCTAGCTCCCAGTACACCGGGGAGCTGTTTTTT.

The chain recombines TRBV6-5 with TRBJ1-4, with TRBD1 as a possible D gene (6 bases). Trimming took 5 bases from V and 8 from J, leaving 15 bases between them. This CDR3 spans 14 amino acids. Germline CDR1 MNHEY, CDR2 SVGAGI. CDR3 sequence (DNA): TGTGCCAGCAGTGTGACAGGCATGAGGGAAAAACTGTTTTTT. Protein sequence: CASSVTGMREKLFF.

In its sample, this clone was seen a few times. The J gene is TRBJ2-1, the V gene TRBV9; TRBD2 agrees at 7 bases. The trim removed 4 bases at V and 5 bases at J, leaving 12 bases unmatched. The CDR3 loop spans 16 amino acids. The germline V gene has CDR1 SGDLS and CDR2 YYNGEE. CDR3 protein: CASSTDLRGKNNEQFF. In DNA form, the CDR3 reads TGTGCCAGCAGCACCGATTTGCGGGGGAAAAACAATGAGCAGTTCTTC.

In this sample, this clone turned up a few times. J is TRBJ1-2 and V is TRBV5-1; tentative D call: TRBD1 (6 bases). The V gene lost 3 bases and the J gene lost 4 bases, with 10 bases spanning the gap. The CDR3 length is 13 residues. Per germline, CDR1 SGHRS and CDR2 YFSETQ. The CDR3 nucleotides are TGCGCCAGCAGCTATGGGGGGGCCTATGGCTACACCTTC. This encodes CASSYGGAYGYTF.

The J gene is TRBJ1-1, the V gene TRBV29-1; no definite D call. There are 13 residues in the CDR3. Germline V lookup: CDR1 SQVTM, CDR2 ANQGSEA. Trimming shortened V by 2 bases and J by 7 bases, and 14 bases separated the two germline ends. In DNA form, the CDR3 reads TGCAGCGTTGAAAGTACATCCAGGCTTGAAGCTTTCTTT. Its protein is CSVESTSRLEAFF.

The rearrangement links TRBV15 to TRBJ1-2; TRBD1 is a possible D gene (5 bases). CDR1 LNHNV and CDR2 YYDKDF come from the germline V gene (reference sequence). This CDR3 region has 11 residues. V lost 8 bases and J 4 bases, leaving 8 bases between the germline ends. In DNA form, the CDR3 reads TGTGCCACCCGGGGGGTCTATGGCTACACCTTC. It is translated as CATRGVYGYTF.

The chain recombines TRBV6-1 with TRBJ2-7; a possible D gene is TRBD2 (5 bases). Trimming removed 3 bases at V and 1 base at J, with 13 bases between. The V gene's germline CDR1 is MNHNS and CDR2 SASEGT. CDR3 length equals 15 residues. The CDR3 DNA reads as TGTGCCAGCAGTGAGTGGGAAGCGGTATCCTACGAGCAGTACTTC. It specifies CASSEWEAVSYEQYF.

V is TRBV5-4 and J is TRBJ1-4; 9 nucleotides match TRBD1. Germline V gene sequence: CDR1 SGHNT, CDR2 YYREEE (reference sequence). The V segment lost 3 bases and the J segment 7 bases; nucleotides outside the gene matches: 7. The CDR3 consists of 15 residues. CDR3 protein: CASSSGTGLGEKLFF. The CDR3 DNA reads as TGTGCCAGCAGCTCCGGGACAGGGCTTGGTGAAAAACTGTTTTTT.

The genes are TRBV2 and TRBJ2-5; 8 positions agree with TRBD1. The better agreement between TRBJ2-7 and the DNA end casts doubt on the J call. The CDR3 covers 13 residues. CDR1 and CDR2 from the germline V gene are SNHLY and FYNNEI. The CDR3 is CASSTGTGHEQYF. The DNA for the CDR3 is TGTGCCAGCAGTACGGGGACAGGTCACGAGCAGTACTTC.

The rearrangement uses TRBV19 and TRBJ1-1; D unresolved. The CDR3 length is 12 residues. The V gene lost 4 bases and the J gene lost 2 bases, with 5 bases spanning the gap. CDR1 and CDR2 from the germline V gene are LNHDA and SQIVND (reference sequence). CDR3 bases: TGTGCCAGTAGTACCTTTAACACTGAAGCTTTCTTT. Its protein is CASSTFNTEAFF. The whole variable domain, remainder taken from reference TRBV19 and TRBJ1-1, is DGGITQSPKYLFRKEGQNVTLSCEQNLNHDAMYWYRQDPGQGLRLIYYSQIVNDFQKGDIAEGYSVSREKKESFPLTVTSAQKNPTAFYLCASSTFNTEAFFGQGTRLTVV.

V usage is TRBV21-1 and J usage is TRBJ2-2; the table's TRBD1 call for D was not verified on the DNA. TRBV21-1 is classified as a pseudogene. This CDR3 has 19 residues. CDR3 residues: CASSPQRVQGVTNTGELFF. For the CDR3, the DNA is TGTGCCAGCAGCCCGCAAAGGGTACAGGGGGTAACGAACACCGGGGAGCTGTTTTTT.

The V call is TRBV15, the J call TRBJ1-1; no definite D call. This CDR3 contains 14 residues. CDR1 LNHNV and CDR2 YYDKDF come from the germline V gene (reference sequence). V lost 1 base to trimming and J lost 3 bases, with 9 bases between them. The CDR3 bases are TGTGCCACCAGCAGAGTTTCGGAGTACACTGAAGCTTTCTTT. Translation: CATSRVSEYTEAFF. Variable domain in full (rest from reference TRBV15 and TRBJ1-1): DAMVIQNPRYQVTQFGKPVTLSCSQTLNHNVMYWYQQKSSQAPKLLFHYYDKDFNNEADTPDNFQSRRPNTSFCFLDIRSPGLGDTAMYLCATSRVSEYTEAFFGQGTRLTVV.

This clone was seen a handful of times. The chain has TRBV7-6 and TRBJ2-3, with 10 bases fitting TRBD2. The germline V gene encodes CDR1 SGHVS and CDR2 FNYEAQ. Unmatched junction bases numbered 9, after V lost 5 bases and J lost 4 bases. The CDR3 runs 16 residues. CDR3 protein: CASSIIAGGLSDTQYF. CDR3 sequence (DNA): TGTGCCAGCAGCATCATAGCGGGAGGTCTGTCAGATACGCAGTATTTT.

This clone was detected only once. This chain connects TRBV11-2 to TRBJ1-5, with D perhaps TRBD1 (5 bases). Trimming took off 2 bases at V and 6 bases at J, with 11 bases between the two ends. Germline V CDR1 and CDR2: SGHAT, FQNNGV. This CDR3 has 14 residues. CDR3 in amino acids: CASSLNAGSQPQHF. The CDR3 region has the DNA TGTGCCAGCAGCTTAAACGCAGGGTCTCAGCCCCAGCATTTT.

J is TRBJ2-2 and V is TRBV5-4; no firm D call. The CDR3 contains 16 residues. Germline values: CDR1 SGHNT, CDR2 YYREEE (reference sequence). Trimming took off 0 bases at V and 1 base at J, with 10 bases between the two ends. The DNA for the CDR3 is TGTGCCAGCAGCTTGGCCAGGAATTTGAACACCGGGGAGCTGTTTTTT. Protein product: CASSLARNLNTGELFF.

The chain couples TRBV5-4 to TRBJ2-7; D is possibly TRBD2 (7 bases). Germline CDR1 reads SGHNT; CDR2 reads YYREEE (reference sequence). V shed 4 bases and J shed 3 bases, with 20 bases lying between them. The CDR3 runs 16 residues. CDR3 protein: CASSHKRDTTNYEQYF. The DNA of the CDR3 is TGTGCCAGCAGCCATAAGCGGGACACGACAAACTACGAGCAGTACTTC.

CDR3 sequence: CASSKDGTLASAGYTF. The CDR3 DNA reads TGTGCCAGCTCAAAGGACGGGACTCTGGCATCTGCTGGCTACACCTTC. V and J are TRBV18 and TRBJ1-2; perhaps TRBD1 as D (5 bases). The germline V gene has CDR1 KGHSH and CDR2 LQKENI. V was pared by 5 bases and J by 7 bases, with 23 bases between. The CDR3 has 16 amino acids.

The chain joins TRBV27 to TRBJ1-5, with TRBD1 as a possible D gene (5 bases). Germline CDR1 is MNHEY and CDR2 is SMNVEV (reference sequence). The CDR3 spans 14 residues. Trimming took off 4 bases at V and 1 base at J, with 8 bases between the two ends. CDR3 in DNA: TGTGCCAGCAGTTCCCGACAGAGCAATCAGCCCCAGCATTTT. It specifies CASSSRQSNQPQHF.

CDR3 residues: CAWSDSAGPGTAYEQYF. The CDR3 DNA is TGTGCCTGGAGTGATAGTGCCGGCCCCGGGACAGCCTACGAGCAGTACTTC. This chain connects TRBV30 to TRBJ2-7, with 7 bases identical to TRBD1. V lost 1 base and J lost 2; bases outside the gene matches: 14. The CDR3 totals 17 residues. CDR1 is GTSNPN and CDR2 is SVGIG in the germline V gene (reference sequence).